Reported below is one T cell receptor beta chain. Antigen specificity is unknown. The sample belongs to a study of Ad26.COV2.S vaccination and SARS-CoV-2 variants. Study background: A participant enrolled in the COV1001 Ad26.COV2.S trial arm provided the sample.

This CDR3 is built from 12 residues. Per germline, CDR1 MRHNA and CDR2 SNTAGT. Trimming stripped 6 bases from V and 8 bases from J, with 8 bases between. The repertoire was sequenced with immunoSEQ multiplex PCR; TCRdb's copy has only in-frame clones and lacks some. The sample records roughly 320,000 clones, just over 85% being singletons. Treatment described: about 20 received Ad26.COV2.S at low or high dose, single or two shots; about 5 received placebo; per-sample allocation not given. All samples were drawn on day 63, counting from the first vaccine or placebo injection. General study results and limits: Vaccinated and placebo-treated recipients had similar non-spike TCR breadth.

The sequence came from a person aged 18-60 years who received the Ad26.COV2.S COVID-19 vaccine or a placebo. The rearrangement uses TRBV6-4 and TRBJ1-6; D not certain. The sample in question was peripheral blood, obtained in a trial of Ad26.COV2.S vaccine versus placebo. The CDR3 DNA follows: TGTGCCAGCAGAAGTGGGGATTCACCCCTCCACTTT. It specifies CASRSGDSPLHF.